This T cell receptor beta chain stems from a study of blood T cells in healthy people across ages. Findings of the study overall: Because donor CMV status was unknown, expanded clonotype changes were possibly confounded. Naive T cell percentage by flow cytometry tracked strongly with beta diversity.

As for this clonotype: Its antigen is currently unknown.

For the second PCR, which ran for about 7 to 11 cycles, a sample-barcoded 5' primer and a J-beta primer mix were used. MiXCR, applied by TCRdb to the 5' RACE reads, yields one record per CDR3 protein. This sample has fewer than 2,000,000 distinct CDR3 sequences, with around 42% found just once. Germline-derived CDR1 and CDR2 are LGHNA and YNFKEQ. V was trimmed by 0 bases and J by 2 bases, leaving 13 bases between them. CDR3 length: 16 amino acids. The chain is built from TRBV4-2 and TRBJ2-5; possibly TRBD1 or TRBD2 for D (5 bases each). The receptor comes from a human donor in good health. The source material was blood. The CDR3 DNA follows: TGTGCCAGCAGCCAAGATGGGGGTCAGGCACAAGAGACCCAGTACTTC. It translates to CASSQDGGQAQETQYF.